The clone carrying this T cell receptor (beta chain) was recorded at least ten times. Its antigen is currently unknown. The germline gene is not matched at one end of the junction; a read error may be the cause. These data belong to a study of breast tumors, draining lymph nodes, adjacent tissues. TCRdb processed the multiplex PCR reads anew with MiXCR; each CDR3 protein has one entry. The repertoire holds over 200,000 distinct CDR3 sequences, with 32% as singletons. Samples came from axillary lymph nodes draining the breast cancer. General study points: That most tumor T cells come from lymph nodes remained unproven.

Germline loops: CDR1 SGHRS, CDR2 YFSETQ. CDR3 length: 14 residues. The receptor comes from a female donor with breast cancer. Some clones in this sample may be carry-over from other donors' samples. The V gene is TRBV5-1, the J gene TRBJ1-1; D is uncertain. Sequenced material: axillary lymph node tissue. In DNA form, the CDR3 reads TGTGCCAGCAGCCTATCAGGTCAGAACACTGAAGCTTTCTTT. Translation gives CASSLSGQNTEAFF.